Reported below is one TCR beta chain. At least ten counts were recorded for this clonotype. No antigen is known for it. Sequence at one end of the junction differs from germline and may be a read error. The data were obtained in a study of patients and donors after allogeneic stem cell transplantation (TCRdb year 2020). Measured from the cysteine to the phenylalanine, the CDR3 is 13 residues long. Only the CDR3 DNA stays, 39 bases, in frame from base 1. Sequences SGHTA (CDR1) and FQGTGA (CDR2) are obtained from the germline V gene. The library was produced with RT-PCR. For sequencing, a NextSeq 550 was employed. TCRdb reprocessing: public reads trimmed at Q25 with fastp, clones called with MiXCR, in-frame beta chains kept. CDR3 protein sequences are deduplicated, and each keeps its most common genes and DNA. Recorded for this sample are about 230,000 distinct CDR3 sequences; 13% to 15% of them occurred a single time. Of the sample, under 14% is held by the ten largest clones.

The sequenced material came from blood, either unsorted or a sorted T cell fraction (not recorded which). The sequence joins TRBV7-3 to TRBJ2-5; confidence is insufficient to name the D gene. The TCR sequence derives from a human donor who was either an allogeneic HSCT recipient or a stem cell or donor lymphocyte infusion donor (not recorded which). It is not recorded whose cells these are; they may come from a transplant donor. This receptor carries the CDR3 CASSLVAQETQYF. The bases are TGTGCTAGCAGCTTAGTTGCGCAGGAGACCCAGTACTTC.